This paragraph reports one TCR beta chain. Its specificity is not known. This entry is derived from a study of identical twins. Points from the study as a whole: The study found weaker excess twin sharing in beta out-of-frame sequences. Out-of-frame alpha sequences shared between twins exhibited an excess of low generation probability.

The germline V gene encodes CDR1 SGDLS and CDR2 YYNGEE. The ends lost 3 bases at V and 7 bases at J; junction bases unmatched: 6. The CDR3 contains 13 residues. Unique molecular identifiers were present on cDNA, and template switching added a universal primer site. TCRdb itself ran the 5' RACE reads through MiXCR, one entry per CDR3 protein. The sample has hundreds of thousands of distinct CDR3 sequences; 21% are singletons. The data also belong to a second study, concerning T cells expressing NK-cell markers. That report notes: As a fraction of CD8+ T cells, dominant NKG2C+ clonotypes reached about 1.0-8% in about six donors.

The sample was PBMCs. This rearrangement joins TRBV9 to TRBJ2-5, with TRBD1 identical over 7 bases. The sequence was obtained from a woman aged 18-29 years in good health. The CDR3 DNA is TGTGCCAGCAGCGCCACAACAGGGGTGACCCAGTACTTC. Its translation: CASSATTGVTQYF.